These T cell receptor beta chains were read from a single sample in a study of metastatic and nonmetastatic thyroid tumors. TCRdb redid the clone calls on the PCR reads using MiXCR. The repertoire includes 10,000 to 15,000 clones, roughly 29% of them detected once, and roughly 18% sits in the top ten. Source material: tumor tissue. These receptor sequences come from a female donor with papillary thyroid cancer or a benign thyroid nodule (not recorded which). Some clones in this sample may be carry-over from other donors' samples. CDR3s include the opening cysteine and the closing phenylalanine or tryptophan. Each record gives: V gene, D gene, J gene, clone size, CDR3 protein, CDR3 DNA. A D gene is named only where the DNA matches it firmly. Clone size is shown for a subset of rows, as once, few, many or a class of expanded clone.

V: TRBV5-1
D: TRBD2
J: TRBJ2-5
size: many
CDR3: CASSLSGTSGETQYF
DNA: TGCGCCAGCAGCTTAAGCGGGACTAGTGGGGAGACCCAGTACTTC

V: TRBV5-1
D: TRBD2
J: TRBJ2-7
size: many
CDR3: CASSLISGINEQYF
DNA: TGCGCCAGCAGCTTGATTAGCGGGATCAACGAGCAGTACTTC

V: TRBV7-2
D: .
J: TRBJ1-1
size: many
CDR3: CASSLAPGGRRTEAFF
DNA: TGTGCCAGCAGCTTAGCCCCCGGGGGGCGAAGGACTGAAGCTTTCTTT

V: TRBV10-3
D: TRBD2
J: TRBJ2-1
size: many
CDR3: CAISSTSGGPSGEQFF
DNA: TGTGCCATCAGCTCGACTAGCGGGGGACCCTCCGGTGAGCAGTTCTTC

V: TRBV27
D: .
J: TRBJ2-7
size: medium-sized
CDR3: CASSPSDRLHEQYF
DNA: TGTGCCAGCAGTCCCTCTGACAGGTTACACGAGCAGTACTTC

V: TRBV28
D: .
J: TRBJ2-2
size: .
CDR3: CASSLSLPGEAGELFF
DNA: TGTGCCAGCAGTTTATCGCTCCCCGGGGAGGCCGGGGAGCTGTTTTTT

V: TRBV12-3/TRBV12-4
D: TRBD2
J: TRBJ2-2
size: few
CDR3: CASRQREDGGELFF
DNA: TGTGCCAGCAGGCAGCGGGAGGACGGCGGGGAGCTGTTTTTT

V: TRBV4-1
D: .
J: TRBJ1-4
size: many
CDR3: CASSPKERNEKLFF
DNA: TGCGCCAGCAGCCCGAAGGAGAGAAATGAAAAACTGTTTTTT

V: TRBV6-2/TRBV6-3
D: .
J: TRBJ1-5
size: few
CDR3: CASSYSTAGNQPQHF
DNA: TGTGCCAGCAGTTACTCGACAGCTGGTAATCAGCCCCAGCATTTT

V: TRBV11-2
D: .
J: TRBJ2-3
size: .
CDR3: CASSPAWTRGGRSDTRYF
DNA: TGTGCCAGCAGCCCCGCATGGACTAGAGGGGGAAGGTCAGATACGCGGTATTTT

V: TRBV20-1
D: .
J: TRBJ2-3
size: many
CDR3: CSARQGDTQYF
DNA: TGCAGTGCTAGGCAGGGAGATACGCAGTATTTT

V: TRBV27
D: TRBD1
J: TRBJ1-2
size: medium-sized
CDR3: CASSRQGRWYGYTF
DNA: TGTGCCAGCAGCCGACAGGGTCGGTGGTATGGCTACACCTTC

V: TRBV5-1
D: .
J: TRBJ2-7
size: .
CDR3: CASSFEGKTYEQYF
DNA: TGCGCCAGCAGCTTTGAAGGGAAGACCTACGAGCAGTACTTC

V: TRBV28
D: .
J: TRBJ1-3
size: .
CDR3: CASSLVGRGGNTIYF
DNA: TGTGCCAGCAGTTTAGTAGGTCGAGGTGGAAACACCATATATTTT

V: TRBV10-3
D: TRBD2
J: TRBJ2-1
size: many
CDR3: CAILAGGGDEQFF
DNA: TGTGCCATCTTAGCGGGGGGGGGTGATGAGCAGTTCTTC

V: TRBV7-9
D: .
J: TRBJ2-2
size: .
CDR3: CASSLVGNTGELFF
DNA: TGTGCCAGCAGCTTAGTAGGGAACACCGGGGAGCTGTTTTTT

V: TRBV2
D: .
J: TRBJ1-6
size: .
CDR3: CASGQPSSYNSPLHF
DNA: TGTGCCAGCGGACAACCGAGCTCCTATAATTCACCCCTCCACTTT

V: TRBV3-1
D: TRBD2
J: TRBJ2-7
size: .
CDR3: CASSQGLADSSYEQYF
DNA: TGTGCCAGCAGCCAAGGACTAGCGGATAGCTCCTACGAGCAGTACTTC

V: TRBV12-3/TRBV12-4
D: TRBD1
J: TRBJ1-2
size: few
CDR3: CASSWTPGQGAFGYTF
DNA: TGTGCCAGCAGTTGGACCCCGGGACAGGGCGCATTCGGCTACACCTTC

V: TRBV20-1
D: .
J: TRBJ1-2
size: .
CDR3: CSARDLNREDGVGGYTF
DNA: TGCAGTGCTAGAGATTTAAACAGGGAGGATGGGGTGGGTGGCTACACCTTC

V: TRBV7-2
D: .
J: TRBJ2-1
size: many
CDR3: CASSSPDVNEQFF
DNA: TGTGCCAGCAGCTCCCCGGACGTAAATGAGCAGTTCTTC

V: TRBV30
D: .
J: TRBJ2-2
size: .
CDR3: CAWRGSLGRATGELFF
DNA: TGTGCCTGGAGAGGTTCTTTAGGCAGGGCAACCGGGGAGCTGTTTTTT